This section outlines one TCR beta chain sequence together with its context. Its target is unknown. Germline V gives CDR1 SGHDN, CDR2 FVKESK. Trimming cost V 4 bases and J 7 bases, with 11 bases left between them. The CDR3 totals 12 residues. This specimen comes from a study of cytomegalovirus exposure and HLA in healthy donors. Study-level background: A later analysis reported the roughly 130 validation repertoires used the same platform as the 666 first-cohort repertoires. General study findings and limits: Most TCR sequences showed up rarely, but some public TCRs showed up in many donors. A classifier reportedly called cytomegalovirus status with high sensitivity and specificity.

Profiled with immunoSEQ multiplex PCR; TCRdb holds only in-frame clones, not every one. The sample has some 56,000 clones, roughly nine tenths seen once. The source of this sequence is a man between 18 and 35 years old in good health and CMV-seronegative. The sequencing sample was made of PBMCs. This chain joins TRBV14 and TRBJ2-7, with D maybe TRBD1 (6 bases). The DNA for the CDR3 is TGTGCCAGCAGCCCACAGGGCGGGGAGCAGTACTTC. Its translation is CASSPQGGEQYF.